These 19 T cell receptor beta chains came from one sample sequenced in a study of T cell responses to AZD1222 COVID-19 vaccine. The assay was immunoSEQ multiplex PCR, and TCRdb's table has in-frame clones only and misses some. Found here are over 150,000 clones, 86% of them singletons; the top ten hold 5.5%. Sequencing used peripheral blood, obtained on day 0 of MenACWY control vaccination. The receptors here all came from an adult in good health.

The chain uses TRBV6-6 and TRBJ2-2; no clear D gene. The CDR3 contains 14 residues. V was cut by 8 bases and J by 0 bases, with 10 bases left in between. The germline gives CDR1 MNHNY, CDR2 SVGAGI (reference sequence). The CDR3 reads CASLLAANTGELFF. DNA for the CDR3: TGTGCCAGCCTCCTGGCGGCGAACACCGGGGAGCTGTTTTTT.

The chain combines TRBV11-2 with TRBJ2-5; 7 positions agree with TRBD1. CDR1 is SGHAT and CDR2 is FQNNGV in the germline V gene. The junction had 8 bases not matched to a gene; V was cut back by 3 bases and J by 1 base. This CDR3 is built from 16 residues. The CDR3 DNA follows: TGTGCCAGCAGCTTTTGGACAGGCCGAGCCCAAGAGACCCAGTACTTC. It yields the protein CASSFWTGRAQETQYF.

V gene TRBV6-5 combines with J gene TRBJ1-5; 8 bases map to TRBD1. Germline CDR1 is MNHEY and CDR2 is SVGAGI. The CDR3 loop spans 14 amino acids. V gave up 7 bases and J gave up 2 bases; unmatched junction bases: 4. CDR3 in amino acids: CASNPQGGNQPQHF. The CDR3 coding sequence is TGTGCCAGCAACCCACAGGGGGGCAATCAGCCCCAGCATTTT.

The CDR3 sequence is CASSSSPGYGYTF. CDR3 DNA sequence: TGTGCCAGCAGCTCCTCTCCCGGGTATGGCTACACCTTC. The chain carries TRBV7-9 and TRBJ1-2; no firm D call. Germline V gives CDR1 SEHNR, CDR2 FQNEAQ (reference sequence). V was trimmed by 4 bases and J by 5 bases, leaving 11 bases between them. The CDR3 is made up of 13 amino acids.

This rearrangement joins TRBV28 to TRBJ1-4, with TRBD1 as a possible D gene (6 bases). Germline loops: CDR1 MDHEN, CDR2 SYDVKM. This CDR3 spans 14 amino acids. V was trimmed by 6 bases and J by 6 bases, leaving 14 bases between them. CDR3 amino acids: CASRLQGGDEKLFF. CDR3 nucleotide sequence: TGTGCCAGCAGACTACAGGGTGGGGATGAAAAACTGTTTTTT.

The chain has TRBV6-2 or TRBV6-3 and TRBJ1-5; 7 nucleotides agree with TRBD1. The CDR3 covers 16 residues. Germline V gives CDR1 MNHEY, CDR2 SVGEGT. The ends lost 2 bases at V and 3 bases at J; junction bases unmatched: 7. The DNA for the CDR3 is TGTGCCAGCAGTTACGGTGGCAGGGGGTCCAATCAGCCCCAGCATTTT. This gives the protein CASSYGGRGSNQPQHF.

The CDR3 region has the DNA TGTGCCAGCAGCTTGGAGGTTCGGACGCATGAGCAGTACTTC. Translating it yields CASSLEVRTHEQYF. The chain is built from TRBV5-5 and TRBJ2-7; D is unclear. From germline, CDR1 is SGHKS and CDR2 YYEKEE (reference sequence). V lost 0 bases to trimming and J lost 7 bases, with 14 bases between them. The CDR3 covers 14 residues.

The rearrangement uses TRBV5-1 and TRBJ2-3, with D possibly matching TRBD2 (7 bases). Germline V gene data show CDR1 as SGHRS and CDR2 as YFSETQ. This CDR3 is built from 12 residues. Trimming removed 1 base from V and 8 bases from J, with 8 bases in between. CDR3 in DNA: TGCGCCAGCAGCTTGAGGGGGGGTACGCAGTATTTT. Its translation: CASSLRGGTQYF.

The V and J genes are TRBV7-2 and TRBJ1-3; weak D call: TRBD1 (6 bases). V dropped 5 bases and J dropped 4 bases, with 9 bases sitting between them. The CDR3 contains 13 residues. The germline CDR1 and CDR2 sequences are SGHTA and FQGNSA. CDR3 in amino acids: CASSGRGGNTIYF. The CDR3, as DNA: TGTGCCAGCAGCGGGAGGGGGGGAAACACCATATATTTT.

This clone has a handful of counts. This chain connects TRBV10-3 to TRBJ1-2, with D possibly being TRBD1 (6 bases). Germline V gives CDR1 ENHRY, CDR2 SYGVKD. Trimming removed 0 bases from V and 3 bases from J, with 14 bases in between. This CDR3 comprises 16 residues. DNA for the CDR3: TGTGCCATCAGTGAGTCGATTTTTACAGGGCACTATGGCTACACCTTC. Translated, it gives CAISESIFTGHYGYTF.

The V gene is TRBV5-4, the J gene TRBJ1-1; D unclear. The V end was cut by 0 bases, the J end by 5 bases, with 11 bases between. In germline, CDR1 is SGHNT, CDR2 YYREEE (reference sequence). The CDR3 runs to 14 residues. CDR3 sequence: CASSLVGKLTEAFF. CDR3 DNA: TGTGCCAGCAGCTTGGTGGGGAAATTGACTGAAGCTTTCTTT.

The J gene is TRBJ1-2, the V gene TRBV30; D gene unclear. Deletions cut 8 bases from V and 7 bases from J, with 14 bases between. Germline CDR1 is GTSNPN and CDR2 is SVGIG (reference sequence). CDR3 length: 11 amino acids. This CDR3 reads CALRVGSGYTF. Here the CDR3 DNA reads TGTGCCCTTCGGGTAGGCTCTGGCTACACCTTC.

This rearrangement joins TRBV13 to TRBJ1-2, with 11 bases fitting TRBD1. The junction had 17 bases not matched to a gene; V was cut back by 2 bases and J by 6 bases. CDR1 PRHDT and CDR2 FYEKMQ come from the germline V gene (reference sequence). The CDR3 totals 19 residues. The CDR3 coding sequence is TGTGCCAGCAGCTTATCCGCCTCTACCGGGACAGGGGGAATGCATGGCTACACCTTC. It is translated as CASSLSASTGTGGMHGYTF.

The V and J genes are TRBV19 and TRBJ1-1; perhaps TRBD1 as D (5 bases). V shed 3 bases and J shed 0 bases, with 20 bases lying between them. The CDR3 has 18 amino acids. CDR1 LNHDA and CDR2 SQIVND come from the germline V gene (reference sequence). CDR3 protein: CASSIVGPRGKVNTEAFF. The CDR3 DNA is TGTGCCAGTAGTATCGTGGGACCTAGGGGAAAAGTGAACACTGAAGCTTTCTTT.

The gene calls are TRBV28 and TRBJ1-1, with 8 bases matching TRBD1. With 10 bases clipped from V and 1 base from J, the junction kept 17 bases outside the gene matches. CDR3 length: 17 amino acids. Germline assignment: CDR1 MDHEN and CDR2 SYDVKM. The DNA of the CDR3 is TGTGCCACCCTGAAAACCCAGGGGGCGTGGACGAACACTGAAGCTTTCTTT. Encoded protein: CATLKTQGAWTNTEAFF.

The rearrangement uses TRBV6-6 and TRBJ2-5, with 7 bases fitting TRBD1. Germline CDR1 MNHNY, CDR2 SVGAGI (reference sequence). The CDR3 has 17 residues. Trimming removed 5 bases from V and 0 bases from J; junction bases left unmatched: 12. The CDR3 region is CASSLSLGRGYQETQYF. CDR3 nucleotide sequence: TGTGCCAGCAGTCTATCCCTAGGCAGGGGGTACCAAGAGACCCAGTACTTC.

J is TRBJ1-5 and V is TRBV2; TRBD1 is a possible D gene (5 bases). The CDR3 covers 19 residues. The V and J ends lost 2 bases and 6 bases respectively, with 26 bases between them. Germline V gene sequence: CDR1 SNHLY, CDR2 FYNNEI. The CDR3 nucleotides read TGTGCCAGCAGTGAAATGTTTGTGAGGGGCCTCACGCGGGGTCAGCCCCAGCATTTT. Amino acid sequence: CASSEMFVRGLTRGQPQHF.

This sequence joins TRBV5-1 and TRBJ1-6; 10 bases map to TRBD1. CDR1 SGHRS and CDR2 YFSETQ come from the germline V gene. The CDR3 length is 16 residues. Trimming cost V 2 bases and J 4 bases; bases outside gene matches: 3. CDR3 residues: CASSFRTGGYNSPLHF. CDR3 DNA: TGCGCCAGCAGCTTCCGGACAGGGGGGTATAATTCACCCCTCCACTTT.

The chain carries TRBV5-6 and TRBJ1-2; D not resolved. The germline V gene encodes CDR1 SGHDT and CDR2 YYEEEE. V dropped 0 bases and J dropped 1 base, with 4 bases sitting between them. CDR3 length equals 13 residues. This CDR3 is CASSLGRNYGYTF. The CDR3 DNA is TGTGCCAGCAGCTTGGGCCGTAACTATGGCTACACCTTC.